The 29 T cell receptor beta chains below were found in one sample sequenced in a study of shared clonotypes between healthy human individuals. Using immunoSEQ multiplex PCR, the repertoire was profiled, and TCRdb retains in-frame clones only, with some absent. The sample records about 2.3 million clones, 80% to 95% being singletons. Material for sequencing was naive CD4+ T cells from PBMCs. Subset specified: CD45RA+ positively selected. Receptor source: a man aged 18 to 30 in good health. Some clones in this sample may be carry-over from other donors' samples.

J is TRBJ2-1 and V is TRBV5-1; 8 bases agree with TRBD2. V trimming: 6 bases; J trimming: 9 bases; junction bases outside the gene matches: 11. CDR3 length: 14 amino acids. CDR1 is SGHRS, CDR2 YFSETQ, per germline. For the CDR3, the DNA is TGCGCCAGCACCTCCCCCGGGACTAGTGGTGAGCAGTTCTTC. Encoded protein: CASTSPGTSGEQFF. The whole variable domain, remainder taken from reference TRBV5-1 and TRBJ2-1, is KAGVTQTPRYLIKTRGQQVTLSCSPISGHRSVSWYQQTPGQGLQFLFEYFSETQRNKGNFPGRFSGRQFSNSRSEMNVSTLELGDSALYLCASTSPGTSGEQFFGPGTRLTVL.

V and J are TRBV4-3 and TRBJ1-2; D call uncertain. V was clipped by 0 bases and J by 5 bases, with 16 bases between them. The germline CDR1 and CDR2 sequences are LGHNA and YSLEER. The CDR3 covers 16 residues. The CDR3 coding sequence is TGCGCCAGCAGCCAAGATGTTAGGGAGTCTGGGTATGGCTACACCTTC. It translates to CASSQDVRESGYGYTF.

Concerning this clone itself: The same CDR3 arises from other DNA sequences in this sample as well. The rearrangement uses TRBV5-1 and TRBJ1-3; 7 bases agree with TRBD1. With V trimmed by 5 bases and J by 0 bases, 5 bases remained unmatched. The CDR3 runs 15 residues. The germline V gene encodes CDR1 SGHRS and CDR2 YFSETQ. CDR3 nucleotide sequence: TGCGCCAGCAGTCGACAGGGTGGCTCTGGAAACACCATATATTTT. Protein: CASSRQGGSGNTIYF.

The V and J genes are TRBV6-5 and TRBJ2-1, with 13 bases lining up with TRBD2. This CDR3 region has 15 residues. Trimming cost V 5 bases and J 9 bases; bases outside gene matches: 7. Germline V gene data show CDR1 as MNHEY and CDR2 as SVGAGI. The CDR3 nucleotides read TGTGCCAGCAGTCTTGGACTAGCGGGAGACCCTGAGCAGTTCTTC. It encodes CASSLGLAGDPEQFF.

This sequence joins TRBV28 and TRBJ2-5; 8 nucleotides match TRBD2. The CDR3 runs to 18 residues. Germline V gene sequence: CDR1 MDHEN, CDR2 SYDVKM. V lost 3 bases and J lost 2; bases outside the gene matches: 14. As DNA, the CDR3 is TGTGCCAGCAGTTTGCCCCCCGGGAGCGGGGGATTTCAAGAGACCCAGTACTTC. Translated, it gives CASSLPPGSGGFQETQYF.

The chain combines TRBV15 with TRBJ1-1, with D perhaps matching TRBD1 (5 bases). V lost 0 bases and J 6 bases, leaving 20 bases between the germline ends. Germline CDR1 reads LNHNV; CDR2 reads YYDKDF (reference sequence). The CDR3 totals 17 residues. Here the CDR3 reads CATSRDSGSTVSAEAFF. The CDR3 DNA follows: TGTGCCACCAGCAGAGATTCCGGTTCGACAGTATCGGCTGAAGCTTTCTTT. Based on the CDR3 plus reference TRBV15 and TRBJ1-1, the full variable domain is DAMVIQNPRYQVTQFGKPVTLSCSQTLNHNVMYWYQQKSSQAPKLLFHYYDKDFNNEADTPDNFQSRRPNTSFCFLDIRSPGLGDTAMYLCATSRDSGSTVSAEAFFGQGTRLTVV.

V usage is TRBV6-5 and J usage is TRBJ2-2; 10 nucleotides agree with TRBD2. CDR1 is MNHEY and CDR2 is SVGAGI in the germline V gene. The CDR3 runs to 16 residues. V dropped 0 bases and J dropped 4; count of bases not matched to a gene: 2. The CDR3 region is CASSYSSSGGTGELFF. Written as DNA, the CDR3 is TGTGCCAGCAGTTACTCGTCTAGCGGGGGCACCGGGGAGCTGTTTTTT.

This chain connects TRBV7-9 to TRBJ1-5, with D tentatively TRBD1 (5 bases). Trimming removed 3 bases at V and 3 bases at J, with 15 bases between. This CDR3 is 16 amino acids long. From germline, CDR1 is SEHNR and CDR2 FQNEAQ (reference sequence). The CDR3: CASSLGGSALNQPQHF. CDR3 nucleotide sequence: TGTGCCAGCAGCTTGGGGGGATCGGCCCTCAATCAGCCCCAGCATTTT.

V and J are TRBV27 and TRBJ1-1; TRBD1 is a possible D gene (5 bases). The CDR3 runs to 19 residues. Germline assignment: CDR1 MNHEY and CDR2 SMNVEV (reference sequence). V lost 4 bases and J 0 bases, leaving 24 bases between the germline ends. The CDR3 reads CASSSFPGRSRGMNTEAFF. In DNA, the CDR3 is TGTGCCAGCAGTTCCTTCCCTGGACGTAGTAGGGGCATGAACACTGAAGCTTTCTTT.

Comment on this clone: The sample has other DNA sequences that encode this CDR3 too. The rearrangement uses TRBV7-2 and TRBJ1-2, with D possibly TRBD1 on 5 matching bases. V dropped 1 base and J dropped 4 bases, with 10 bases sitting between them. CDR1 is SGHTA and CDR2 is FQGNSA in the germline V gene. This CDR3 has 14 residues. In DNA, the CDR3 is TGTGCCAGCAGCTTAGAGGCGGGACCCTATGGCTACACCTTC. It is translated as CASSLEAGPYGYTF.

The chain uses TRBV5-4 and TRBJ2-7; TRBD1 matches at 9 bases. The CDR3 totals 16 residues. Trimming removed 3 bases from V and 2 bases from J; junction bases left unmatched: 9. Germline CDR1 reads SGHNT; CDR2 reads YYREEE (reference sequence). The CDR3 DNA follows: TGTGCCAGCAGCTCCTCAAACAGGGGGCCGGCCTACGAGCAGTACTTC. It codes for CASSSSNRGPAYEQYF.

This clone was counted a single time. The chain recombines TRBV18 with TRBJ1-1; TRBD1 matches at 10 bases. V lost 1 base to trimming and J lost 4 bases; unmatched junction nucleotides: 12. CDR1 and CDR2 from the germline V gene are KGHSH and LQKENI. The CDR3 runs to 18 residues. The CDR3 nucleotides read TGTGCCAGCTCACCACAGCAGGGACAGGGGAGTATAAGCACTGAAGCTTTCTTT. Its protein is CASSPQQGQGSISTEAFF.

This clone was seen a handful of times. This sample also contains other DNA sequences that code for the same CDR3. The chain combines TRBV7-9 with TRBJ1-1; 8 nucleotides agree with TRBD1. The germline gives CDR1 SEHNR, CDR2 FQNEAQ (reference sequence). This CDR3 region has 14 residues. Trimming removed 1 base from V and 4 bases from J; junction bases left unmatched: 2. CDR3 protein: CASSLGQGSTEAFF. The CDR3 coding sequence is TGTGCCAGCAGCTTAGGACAGGGGAGCACTGAAGCTTTCTTT.

This clone was recorded once. Other DNA sequences in this sample translate to the same CDR3. The rearrangement uses TRBV7-3 and TRBJ2-1; the match to TRBD2 covers 11 bases. CDR3 length equals 15 residues. Germline V gene lookup returns CDR1 SGHTA and CDR2 FQGTGA. Trimming took 2 bases from V and 4 from J; bases not matched to a gene: 1. CDR3 nucleotide sequence: TGTGCCAGCAGCTTAGCTAGCGGGGGGTACAATGAGCAGTTCTTC. Encoded protein: CASSLASGGYNEQFF.

CDR3 protein: CASSVVPRDTDTQYF. CDR3 nucleotides: TGTGCCAGCAGCGTAGTCCCGCGGGACACAGATACGCAGTATTTT. The rearrangement joins TRBV9 to TRBJ2-3, with D possibly TRBD2 on 6 matching bases. The CDR3 covers 15 residues. The germline V gene has CDR1 SGDLS and CDR2 YYNGEE. The V and J ends lost 0 bases and 2 bases respectively, with 10 bases between them.

As to this clone: The same CDR3 also results from other DNA sequences found in this sample. V and J are TRBV25-1 and TRBJ2-1; no definite D call. V was shortened by 6 bases and J by 0 bases, with 3 bases between the two germline ends. Germline V gives CDR1 MGHDK, CDR2 SYGVNS. CDR3 length: 12 residues. The CDR3 bases are TGTGCCAGCAGGGGCTCCTACAATGAGCAGTTCTTC. Protein sequence: CASRGSYNEQFF.

The chain links TRBV6-6 to TRBJ2-5; 8 bases map to TRBD1. Germline V gene sequence: CDR1 MNHNY, CDR2 SVGAGI (reference sequence). After removal of 5 bases from V and 6 bases from J, the junction contained 8 bases not matched to a gene. This CDR3 comprises 14 residues. DNA of the CDR3: TGTGCCAGCAGTGCCGGGACAGGACTGCAGACCCAGTACTTC. It translates to CASSAGTGLQTQYF.

The rearrangement joins TRBV9 to TRBJ1-1; D is uncertain. This CDR3 has 15 amino acids. CDR1 is SGDLS and CDR2 is YYNGEE in the germline V gene. V dropped 0 bases and J dropped 9 bases, with 18 bases sitting between them. CDR3 DNA sequence: TGTGCCAGCAGCGTAGTGTCGTTTGCGGGGAGTCAAGCTTTCTTT. It translates to CASSVVSFAGSQAFF. Full variable domain (remainder filled in from reference TRBV9 and TRBJ1-1): DSGVTQTPKHLITATGQRVTLRCSPRSGDLSVYWYQQSLDQGLQFLIQYYNGEERAKGNILERFSAQQFPDLHSELNLSSLELGDSALYFCASSVVSFAGSQAFFGQGTRLTVV.

The J gene is TRBJ2-7, the V gene TRBV4-3, with D possibly TRBD2 on 6 matching bases. The CDR3 has 15 residues. Looked up from germline, CDR1 is LGHNA and CDR2 is YSLEER. Trimming pared 2 bases from V and 2 bases from J, leaving 13 bases between. The CDR3 loop is CASSQILAPTYEQYF. The DNA for the CDR3 is TGCGCCAGCAGCCAAATTCTAGCGCCGACCTACGAGCAGTACTTC.

The chain employs TRBV19 and TRBJ1-5; D is uncertain. The V gene's germline CDR1 is LNHDA and CDR2 SQIVND (reference sequence). Trimming took 5 bases from V and 5 from J, leaving 10 bases between them. This CDR3 has 13 amino acids. The CDR3 reads CASSARTDQPQHF. The CDR3 nucleotides read TGTGCCAGTAGTGCCCGGACTGATCAGCCCCAGCATTTT.

The chain carries TRBV7-9 and TRBJ1-1; a weak D match, TRBD1 (6 bases). CDR1 and CDR2 (germline): SEHNR, FQNEAQ (reference sequence). Trimming stripped 5 bases from V and 6 bases from J, with 16 bases between. The CDR3 length is 14 residues. The CDR3, as DNA: TGTGCCAGCAGCGCCAACAGGGATTTCGCTGAAGCTTTCTTT. Its translation: CASSANRDFAEAFF.

The chain has TRBV2 and TRBJ1-2; 7 bases are shared with TRBD1. The V segment lost 2 bases and the J segment 3 bases; nucleotides outside the gene matches: 6. CDR1 is SNHLY and CDR2 is FYNNEI in the germline V gene. This CDR3 is 15 amino acids long. The CDR3 loop is CASSERRQGDYGYTF. The DNA of the CDR3 is TGTGCCAGCAGTGAAAGGAGACAGGGTGACTATGGCTACACCTTC.

As to this clone: Mismatch with germline at one junction end may stem from a read error. The chain links TRBV11-2 to TRBJ2-1, with D possibly being TRBD1 (6 bases). The CDR3 loop spans 14 amino acids. Germline-derived CDR1 and CDR2 are SGHAT and FQNNGV. CDR3 residues: CASSPLSRGDRLLF. In DNA form, the CDR3 reads TGTGCCAGCAGCCCGCTAAGTCGGGGTGACAGGCTCCTCTTC.

The rearrangement links TRBV25-1 to TRBJ2-5; either TRBD1 or TRBD2 may supply D (5 bases each). CDR3 length: 16 amino acids. Germline V CDR1 and CDR2: MGHDK, SYGVNS. V was pared by 5 bases and J by 5 bases, with 21 bases between. The DNA of the CDR3 is TGTGCCAGCAGTCCTTCCTCGGGACGCGGATACGAGACCCAGTACTTC. Protein: CASSPSSGRGYETQYF.

This sequence joins TRBV6-5 and TRBJ2-1; tentatively, D is TRBD1 or TRBD2 (5 bases each). The germline V gene has CDR1 MNHEY and CDR2 SVGAGI. V dropped 8 bases and J dropped 3 bases, with 14 bases sitting between them. This CDR3 has 14 residues. The CDR3 sequence is CASAYRTYYNEQFF. As DNA, the CDR3 is TGTGCCAGCGCCTACAGGACTTACTACAATGAGCAGTTCTTC.

The chain employs TRBV5-1 and TRBJ2-2; no clear D. V was shortened by 5 bases and J by 4 bases, with 6 bases between the two germline ends. The CDR3 has 12 residues. Germline CDR1 reads SGHRS; CDR2 reads YFSETQ. The CDR3 loop reads CASSVSTGELFF. The CDR3 DNA sequence: TGCGCCAGCAGTGTGAGCACCGGGGAGCTGTTTTTT.

The genes are TRBV5-5 and TRBJ2-7; 7 nucleotides agree with TRBD1. After removal of 4 bases from V and 0 bases from J, the junction contained 16 bases not matched to a gene. This CDR3 has 18 residues. Germline CDR1 is SGHKS and CDR2 is YYEKEE (reference sequence). CDR3 nucleotides: TGTGCCAGCAGCAGAGGCCGGGACAGACTACCCCTCTCCTACGAGCAGTACTTC. Its translation: CASSRGRDRLPLSYEQYF.

This chain uses TRBV7-9 with TRBJ2-5; 12 nucleotides agree with TRBD1. This CDR3 contains 18 residues. V was clipped by 5 bases and J by 0 bases; unmatched bases: 10. Germline V gene data show CDR1 as SEHNR and CDR2 as FQNEAQ (reference sequence). CDR3 amino acids: CASSTLGTGGSYQETQYF. CDR3 nucleotides: TGTGCCAGCAGCACGCTCGGGACAGGGGGCTCGTACCAAGAGACCCAGTACTTC.

The chain combines TRBV28 with TRBJ1-2, with 7 bases matching TRBD1. CDR3 size: 16 residues. Per germline, CDR1 MDHEN and CDR2 SYDVKM. V lost 3 bases and J lost 0; bases outside the gene matches: 7. CDR3 bases: TGTGCCAGCAGTTTCCCACGGACAGGTGCTAACTATGGCTACACCTTC. Amino acids: CASSFPRTGANYGYTF.